This TCR beta chain was sequenced for a study of CXCR3-negative and CXCR3-positive naive CD8 T cells. With regard to this clonotype: Antigen: not known.

Triplicates of some 300,000 cells were sorted from each CD8+ T cell subset. CDR1 MDHEN and CDR2 SYDVKM come from the germline V gene. The CDR3 loop spans 13 amino acids. General study points: The study found more hydrophobic TRB CDR3s in CXCR3-positive naive cells than in CXCR3-negative naive cells.

5' RACE that incorporated UMI labels was used to prepare the TRB cDNA libraries. TCRdb reworked the 5' RACE reads into one entry per CDR3 protein, no DNA. Its clone listing holds about 6,900 distinct CDR3 sequences. The sequence was collected from a human donor in good health. Some clones in this sample may be carry-over from other donors' samples. J is TRBJ2-7 and V is TRBV28; the D call of TRBD2 rests on TCRdb alone, since no DNA is present to check it. The specimen was naive CXCR3+ CD8+ T cells from blood. Regarding subset: CD45RO-CCR7+CD27+CD95- naive CD8+ T cells expressing CXCR3 (TNR3+). CDR3 sequence: CASGHRGDYEQYF.